Listed below are T cell receptor beta chains from one sample, sequenced in a study of Graves' ophthalmopathy and Graves' hyperthyroidism. TCRdb fed the multiplex PCR reads into MiXCR, producing one record per CDR3 protein. The data show 500,000 to 600,000 distinct CDR3 sequences, with roughly 40% seen just once and about 4.2% held by the top ten. Material: peripheral blood or thyroid tissue (not recorded which). Every receptor here comes from an adult man with Graves' hyperthyroidism. The CDR3 runs from the conserved cysteine through the conserved F or W. The D gene is left open where the match is weak. The size field is filled for only some rows; it gives once, few, many or a size class.

>TRBJ2-7|NA|TRBD2|TRBV15
CATSSSGTSGFYEQYF
TGTGCCACCAGCAGCTCCGGGACTAGCGGATTCTACGAGCAGTACTTC
>TRBJ1-2|few|TRBD1|TRBV7-9
CASSSYLGQGGNLNYGYTF
TGTGCCAGCAGCTCATACCTCGGACAGGGGGGGAACCTTAACTATGGCTACACCTTC
>TRBJ2-6|many|NA|TRBV5-1
CASRREGAGANVLTF
TGCGCCAGCAGGAGAGAAGGGGCAGGGGCCAACGTCCTGACTTTC
>TRBJ2-7|few|NA|TRBV3-1
CASSQGVAISYEQYF
TGTGCCAGCAGCCAAGGAGTAGCGATATCCTACGAGCAGTACTTC
>TRBJ2-5|many|NA|TRBV7-9
CASSLQQGHQETQYF
TGTGCCAGCAGCTTACAACAAGGCCACCAAGAGACCCAGTACTTC
>TRBJ2-6|NA|NA|TRBV7-2
CASSLAVGGANVLTF
TGTGCCAGCAGCTTAGCGGTGGGCGGGGCCAACGTCCTGACTTTC
>TRBJ2-5|many|NA|TRBV2
CASSDLKTQYF
TGTGCCAGCAGTGATTTGAAGACCCAGTACTTC
>TRBJ2-2|NA|NA|TRBV5-1
CASSEDSFSNTGELFF
TGCGCCAGCAGCGAAGACAGTTTTTCGAACACCGGGGAGCTGTTTTTT
>TRBJ1-6|many|NA|TRBV3-1
CASSQELGKSPLHF
TGTGCCAGCAGCCAAGAGCTGGGAAAGTCACCCCTCCACTTT
>TRBJ2-7|NA|NA|TRBV12-3/TRBV12-4
CASRKTSHNYEQYF
TGTGCCAGCAGAAAGACCTCCCATAACTACGAGCAGTACTTC
>TRBJ2-6|few|NA|TRBV7-2
CASSHRVSGANVLTF
TGTGCCAGCAGCCACAGGGTGTCTGGGGCCAACGTCCTGACTTTC
>TRBJ2-3|NA|TRBD2|TRBV5-4
CASSLGLAGGADTQYF
TGTGCCAGCAGCTTGGGACTGGCGGGAGGTGCAGATACGCAGTATTTT
>TRBJ1-5|few|NA|TRBV7-2
CASSPQGTPNQPQHF
TGTGCCAGCAGCCCCCAAGGGACACCGAATCAGCCCCAGCATTTT
>TRBJ1-1|NA|NA|TRBV7-2
CASSLVAGGTEALF
NA
>TRBJ1-1|few|NA|TRBV5-6
CASSLTPQGNTEAFF
TGTGCCAGCAGCTTGACCCCCCAGGGGAACACTGAAGCTTTCTTT
>TRBJ2-7|many|TRBD2|TRBV7-9
CASSLAGLAVYKQYF
TGTGCCAGCAGCTTAGCGGGACTAGCGGTATACAAGCAGTACTTC
>TRBJ1-2|NA|TRBD1|TRBV28
CASSLHRDSYGYTF
TGTGCCAGCAGTTTACACCGGGACAGCTATGGCTACACCTTC
>TRBJ1-4|NA|TRBD1|TRBV7-9
CASSSAGTGTSELFF
TGTGCCAGCAGCTCCGCCGGGACAGGGACTTCAGAGCTGTTTTTT
>TRBJ1-5|many|NA|TRBV7-9
CASSTAGNLNQPQHF
TGTGCCAGCAGCACTGCAGGGAACCTTAATCAGCCCCAGCATTTT
>TRBJ1-1|many|TRBD1|TRBV11-2
CASSLASGTGSEAFF
TGTGCCAGCAGCTTAGCTTCGGGGACAGGGTCTGAAGCTTTCTTT
>TRBJ1-4|NA|NA|TRBV10-3
CAISETAAWNEKLFF
TGTGCCATCAGTGAGACCGCAGCCTGGAATGAAAAACTGTTTTTT
>TRBJ2-2|NA|NA|TRBV9
CASSAGKNRVDPGELFF
TGTGCCAGCAGCGCCGGGAAGAACAGGGTAGATCCCGGGGAGCTGTTTTTT
>TRBJ1-2|NA|NA|TRBV6-6
CASSYSGGEFHGYTF
TGTGCCAGCAGTTACTCGGGGGGAGAGTTCCATGGCTACACCTTC
>TRBJ1-1|few|TRBD1|TRBV19
CASSMTGYPVEAFF
TGTGCCAGTAGTATGACAGGGTACCCAGTGGAAGCTTTCTTT
>TRBJ2-7|NA|NA|TRBV19
CASSSLGVNEQYF
TGTGCCAGTAGTTCGCTCGGGGTAAACGAGCAGTACTTC
>TRBJ2-3|NA|NA|TRBV24-1
CATSEDLGQLLATDTQYF
TGTGCCACCAGTGAGGATCTCGGACAGCTGTTAGCCACAGATACGCAGTATTTT
>TRBJ2-5|NA|NA|TRBV7-9
CASSLRGDSAEETQYF
TGTGCCAGCAGCTTACGGGGTGACAGCGCTGAAGAGACCCAGTACTTC
>TRBJ1-2|NA|NA|TRBV12-3/TRBV12-4
CASSLTPSLYGYTF
TGTGCCAGCAGCCTTACCCCGAGCCTATATGGCTACACCTTC
>TRBJ2-7|NA|TRBD2|TRBV7-2
CASSPIAGDYEQYF
TGTGCCAGCAGTCCCATAGCGGGAGACTACGAGCAGTACTTC
>TRBJ1-5|NA|NA|TRBV7-3
CASSTPVEGPNQPQHF
TGTGCCAGCAGCACCCCGGTAGAGGGGCCCAATCAGCCCCAGCATTTT
>TRBJ2-5|NA|TRBD2|TRBV4-3
CASSPSSGGGETQYF
TGCGCCAGCAGTCCAAGTTCGGGGGGGGGAGAGACCCAGTACTTC
>TRBJ2-7|many|TRBD1|TRBV12-3/TRBV12-4
CASSSGQGFYEQYF
TGTGCCAGCAGTTCGGGACAGGGGTTCTACGAGCAGTACTTC
>TRBJ1-1|few|NA|TRBV2
CASSLSGSWTEAFF
TGTGCCAGTAGTTTATCGGGTTCGTGGACTGAAGCTTTCTTT
>TRBJ1-5|NA|NA|TRBV27
CASSQGFSGPLHQPQHF
TGCGCCAGCAGCCAAGGGTTTTCGGGACCTCTCCACCAGCCCCAGCATTTT
>TRBJ1-1|many|NA|TRBV7-8
CASSRSGKGPEAFF
TGTGCCAGCAGCCGTAGTGGGAAAGGGCCTGAAGCTTTCTTT
>TRBJ2-5|NA|TRBD2|TRBV15
CATSSELATKGETQYF
TGTGCCACCAGCAGCGAACTAGCGACTAAGGGGGAGACCCAGTACTTC
>TRBJ1-2|NA|NA|TRBV12-3/TRBV12-4
CASSLAGLADGYTF
TGTGCCAGCAGTTTAGCGGGACTGGCGGATGGCTACACCTTC
>TRBJ2-5|NA|TRBD2|TRBV5-1
CASSQSGGPEETQYF
TGCGCCAGCAGTCAGAGCGGGGGGCCCGAAGAGACCCAGTACTTC
>TRBJ1-1|NA|NA|TRBV30
CAWGDKGRNTEAFF
TGTGCCTGGGGGGATAAGGGGCGAAACACTGAAGCTTTCTTT
>TRBJ2-7|many|NA|TRBV7-2
CASSKGHSYEQYF
TGTGCCAGCAGTAAGGGACATTCCTACGAGCAGTACTTC
>TRBJ2-7|NA|TRBD1|TRBV5-6
CASSERTGSYEQYF
TGTGCCAGCAGCGAAAGGACAGGCTCCTACGAGCAGTACTTC